The 13 T cell receptor beta chains given below trace back to one sample, sequenced in a study of cytomegalovirus exposure and HLA in healthy donors (dated by TCRdb to the late 2010s). Libraries were prepared through the immunoSEQ multiplex PCR assay. A mixture of 60 forward primers for TCR Vbeta segments and 13 reverse primers for TCR Jbeta segments was used in the multiplex PCR. In TCRdb, the immuneACCESS table is reduced to in-frame sequences with V and J assigned. These tables do not hold every clone; where another copy was compared, an unresolved V gene accounts for under half, and the others remain unexplained. The sample profile shows more than 90,000 clones; 81% of them were found once. Roughly 4% of the sample goes to the ten largest clones. Specimen: PBMCs. All receptors derive from a woman in her 70s in good health and CMV-seropositive.

This clone has a single count. The chain recombines TRBV11-2 with TRBJ2-7; 9 bases line up with TRBD1. The CDR3 is 15 residues long. Trimming cost V 5 bases and J 4 bases; bases outside gene matches: 9. Germline CDR1 SGHAT, CDR2 FQNNGV. CDR3: CASSASHRGQYEQYF. The CDR3 DNA follows: TGTGCCAGCAGCGCCTCCCACAGGGGGCAATACGAGCAGTACTTC.

With respect to this clone: This CDR3 is also generated by other DNA sequences in the sample. CDR3 sequence (DNA): TGTGCCAGCAGGGAAGCGGGAGAGGTCGGCGAGCAGTACTTC. Translated, it gives CASREAGEVGEQYF. The chain joins TRBV25-1 to TRBJ2-7, with 8 bases fitting TRBD2. This CDR3 comprises 14 residues. The germline CDR1 and CDR2 sequences are MGHDK and SYGVNS. V was pared by 6 bases and J by 6 bases, with 10 bases of the junction left unmatched.

V is TRBV29-1 and J is TRBJ1-2; 7 bases line up with TRBD1. The CDR3 runs to 15 residues. V lost 3 bases, J lost 2 bases, and 9 bases stayed unmatched. Germline V gene sequence: CDR1 SQVTM, CDR2 ANQGSEA. CDR3 nucleotides: TGCAGCGTTGACTTATTGCAGGGGGTGAACTATGGCTACACCTTC. Translated: CSVDLLQGVNYGYTF.

The genes are TRBV15 and TRBJ1-5, with D hard to call. Trimming took 0 bases from V and 4 from J, leaving 13 bases between them. The CDR3 covers 16 residues. In germline, CDR1 is LNHNV, CDR2 YYDKDF (reference sequence). As DNA, the CDR3 is TGTGCCACCAGCAGAGAGGTACGGCCGACTAATCAGCCCCAGCATTTT. This translates into CATSREVRPTNQPQHF. The variable domain in full, completed from reference TRBV15 and TRBJ1-5, reads DAMVIQNPRYQVTQFGKPVTLSCSQTLNHNVMYWYQQKSSQAPKLLFHYYDKDFNNEADTPDNFQSRRPNTSFCFLDIRSPGLGDTAMYLCATSREVRPTNQPQHFGDGTRLSIL.

V usage is TRBV19 and J usage is TRBJ1-1; D may be TRBD1 (6 bases). V was cut by 3 bases and J by 12 bases, with 14 bases left in between. Germline V CDR1 and CDR2: LNHDA, SQIVND (reference sequence). The CDR3 loop spans 12 amino acids. The CDR3 region is CASSIGTSWTFF. CDR3 in DNA: TGTGCCAGTAGTATCGGGACATCGTGGACTTTCTTT.

V usage is TRBV7-2 and J usage is TRBJ1-1; 8 bases match TRBD1. Germline assignment: CDR1 SGHTA and CDR2 FQGNSA. The CDR3 loop spans 15 amino acids. V trimming: 5 bases; J trimming: 3 bases; junction bases outside the gene matches: 8. CDR3 nucleotide sequence: TGTGCCAGCAGCCCGAGGACAGGGTACGACACTGAAGCTTTCTTT. It translates to CASSPRTGYDTEAFF. Filled out from reference TRBV7-2 and TRBJ1-1, the complete variable domain reads GAGVSQSPSNKVTEKGKDVELRCDPISGHTALYWYRQSLGQGLEFLIYFQGNSAPDKSGLPSDRFSAERTGGSVSTLTIQRTQQEDSAVYLCASSPRTGYDTEAFFGQGTRLTVV.

The chain uses TRBV6-4 and TRBJ2-2; D uncertain. V shed 6 bases and J shed 2 bases, with 10 bases lying between them. The CDR3 length is 14 residues. CDR1 and CDR2 from the germline V gene are MRHNA and SNTAGT. CDR3 DNA sequence: TGTGCCAGCAGATACAGACCTAACACCGGGGAGCTGTTTTTT. This translates into CASRYRPNTGELFF.

The chain joins TRBV30 to TRBJ1-5; D uncertain. Trimming left V 2 bases short and J 0 bases short, with 8 bases between. The CDR3 covers 14 residues. Per the germline V gene, CDR1 is GTSNPN and CDR2 is SVGIG (reference sequence). The chain's CDR3 is CAWSLSYSNQPQHF. The CDR3, as DNA: TGTGCCTGGAGTCTTTCTTATAGCAATCAGCCCCAGCATTTT.

This clone was recorded once. V gene TRBV11-3 combines with J gene TRBJ2-1; 7 positions agree with TRBD1. The length of the CDR3 is 18 residues. The J segment lost 7 bases and the V segment lost 5 bases, leaving 20 bases of the junction unmatched. Germline loops: CDR1 SGHNT, CDR2 YENEEA. Here the CDR3 DNA reads TGTGCCAGCAGCACCCCTTATGTAGGACAGGTGACGGAGAATGAGCAGTTCTTC. Amino acids: CASSTPYVGQVTENEQFF.

V gene TRBV19 combines with J gene TRBJ1-1; no firm D call. The germline CDR1 and CDR2 sequences are LNHDA and SQIVND (reference sequence). This CDR3 has 14 amino acids. V shed 3 bases and J shed 4 bases, with 12 bases lying between them. CDR3 nucleotide sequence: TGTGCCAGTAGTATTAAGAACGGGGTCACTGAAGCTTTCTTT. It encodes CASSIKNGVTEAFF. Complete variable domain (other parts from reference TRBV19 and TRBJ1-1): DGGITQSPKYLFRKEGQNVTLSCEQNLNHDAMYWYRQDPGQGLRLIYYSQIVNDFQKGDIAEGYSVSREKKESFPLTVTSAQKNPTAFYLCASSIKNGVTEAFFGQGTRLTVV.

This sequence joins TRBV2 and TRBJ1-2; 11 positions agree with TRBD1. In germline, CDR1 is SNHLY, CDR2 FYNNEI. CDR3 size: 14 residues. V lost 6 bases, J lost 4 bases, and 4 bases stayed unmatched. CDR3 in amino acids: CASSGTGGSYGYTF. CDR3 bases: TGTGCCAGCAGCGGGACAGGGGGGAGCTATGGCTACACCTTC.

The rearrangement uses TRBV19 and TRBJ2-5, with TRBD2 identical over 7 bases. Germline assignment: CDR1 LNHDA and CDR2 SQIVND (reference sequence). The CDR3 consists of 15 residues. J gave up 1 base and V 5 bases, and 7 bases lay outside the gene matches. The CDR3 DNA is TGTGCCAGTAGTTTGAGCGGGGCTGCCCAAGAGACCCAGTACTTC. It translates to CASSLSGAAQETQYF.

The CDR3 loop is CASKLTGGKSRSNEQFF. CDR3 DNA: TGTGCCAGCAAATTGACAGGGGGCAAATCGCGGAGCAATGAGCAGTTCTTC. The rearrangement uses TRBV2 and TRBJ2-1, with 10 bases fitting TRBD1. The CDR3 runs to 17 residues. Unmatched junction bases numbered 15, after V lost 7 bases and J lost 6 bases. Germline-derived CDR1 and CDR2 are SNHLY and FYNNEI.